The 20 T cell receptor beta chains given below trace back to one sample, sequenced in a study of tumor and adjacent non-tumor tissue in lung cancer. RNA was extracted from bulk tissue without any cell sorting. The library came from three nested PCR rounds adapted from ARM-PCR protocols. TCRdb processed the multiplex PCR reads anew with MiXCR; each CDR3 protein has one entry. The repertoire holds 220,000 or so distinct CDR3 sequences, with 60% to 85% as singletons. The sample taken for sequencing was lung tumor tissue. The source is a man aged 55 to 70 with non-small cell lung cancer.

Comments on this clonotype: This may come from a read error, since a much larger clone is one base off. This sequence joins TRBV6-2 or TRBV6-3 and TRBJ2-1; tentatively, D is TRBD1 (6 bases). The V end lost 2 bases, the J end lost 16 bases, and 12 bases lay between the germline ends. Germline V gives CDR1 MNHEY, CDR2 SVGEGT. This CDR3 is 11 amino acids long. CDR3 sequence reads: CASSYIRGVFF. The CDR3 DNA sequence: TGTGCCAGCAGTTACATCAGGGGAGTCTTCTTC.

A few counts support this clonotype. A much larger clone sits a single nucleotide away, making a read error possible. The rearrangement joins TRBV11-3 to TRBJ2-5, with D unclear. The CDR3 contains 13 residues. Germline values: CDR1 SGHNT, CDR2 YENEEA. CDR3 sequence reads: CASSFDGQEAQYF. CDR3 in DNA: TGTGCCAGCAGCTTCGACGGCCAAGAGGCCCAGTACTTC.

Concerning this clonotype itself: The conserved final phenylalanine or tryptophan is absent from the CDR3, which likely points to a read error. V and J are TRBV29-1 and TRBJ1-5; D is possibly TRBD1 (5 bases). The CDR3 contains 12 residues. Germline V gives CDR1 SQVTM, CDR2 ANQGSEA. The CDR3 nucleotides are TGCAGCGCACGGGACGTCGATCAACCCCAGCATATT. It specifies CSARDVDQPQHI.

This clonotype was detected only once. With a much larger clone just one base away, this may be a read error. This chain joins TRBV20-1 and TRBJ1-1; D unclear. The V gene's germline CDR1 is DFQATT and CDR2 SNEGSKA (reference sequence). This CDR3 has 14 residues. Trimming left V 1 base short and J 2 bases short, with 11 bases between. The DNA of the CDR3 is TGCAGTGCTAGAGTAGGGAGAGTCAACACTGAAGCTTTCTTT. The encoded protein is CSARVGRVNTEAFF.

Regarding this clonotype: Since a much larger clone is just one base distant, this may be a read error. The rearrangement joins TRBV12-3 or TRBV12-4 to TRBJ2-7; D uncertain. Between the trimmed V and J ends, which lost 6 bases and 2 bases, there was a span of 14 bases. The CDR3 contains 14 residues. CDR3 sequence: CASSVILAPYEQYF. CDR3 nucleotides: TGTGCCAGCAGCGTTATCTTGGCCCCCTACGAGCAGTACTTC.

Ten or more counts support this clonotype. This chain links TRBV11-3 with TRBJ2-2; 13 bases map to TRBD2. Looked up from germline, CDR1 is SGHNT and CDR2 is YENEEA. After removal of 1 base from V and 1 base from J, the junction contained 3 bases not matched to a gene. The CDR3 has 18 amino acids. This CDR3 reads CASSLGTSGSVNTGELFF. CDR3 nucleotide sequence: TGTGCCAGCAGCTTAGGGACTAGCGGGAGTGTGAACACCGGGGAGCTGTTTTTT.

As to this clonotype: Since a much larger clone is just one base distant, this may be a read error. The chain couples TRBV12-3 or TRBV12-4 to TRBJ2-5; D is unclear. The CDR3 totals 15 residues. V lost 6 bases to trimming and J lost 4 bases, with 18 bases between them. The CDR3 loop is CASSSSPGTGETQYF. The CDR3 DNA follows: TGTGCCAGCAGCTCCAGTCCAGGAACGGGAGAGACCCAGTACTTC.

Turning to this clonotype: A much more abundant neighbour one base away suggests this may be a read error. V usage is TRBV11-2 and J usage is TRBJ2-1; 9 bases line up with TRBD2. The germline V gene encodes CDR1 SGHAT and CDR2 FQNNGV. This CDR3 region has 14 residues. CDR3 coding DNA: TGTGCCAGCTGCTTAGAGGGACTAGCTGATGAGCAGTTCTTC. Amino acid sequence: CASCLEGLADEQFF.

With respect to this clonotype: This clone may be a read error of a much larger clone one base away. The rearrangement links TRBV20-1 to TRBJ1-3; D might be TRBD1 (5 bases). Germline V gene data show CDR1 as DFQATT and CDR2 as SNEGSKA (reference sequence). This CDR3 is 16 amino acids long. The CDR3 nucleotides read TGCAGTGCTAGACCCAGGGTGGGCAGCTCTGTAAACACCATATATTTT. Translated: CSARPRVGSSVNTIYF.

The chain uses TRBV4-1 and TRBJ2-7; D remains unclear. The CDR3 is made up of 15 amino acids. V was cut by 1 base and J by 0 bases, with 10 bases left in between. Germline CDR1 is MGHRA and CDR2 is YSYEKL. The CDR3 DNA reads TGCGCCAGCAGCCAAGGGACGTTGAACTCCTACGAGCAGTACTTC. Translation gives CASSQGTLNSYEQYF.

Remarks on this clonotype: A read error may be the cause here, since a much bigger clone is one base away. The chain carries TRBV5-4 and TRBJ2-3, with no clear D. The germline V gene encodes CDR1 SGHNT and CDR2 YYREEE (reference sequence). This CDR3 is 13 amino acids long. With 1 base removed from V and 5 bases from J, the gap between germline ends came to 8 bases. The CDR3 here is CASSLPVGDTQYF. The CDR3 DNA is TGTGCCAGCAGCTTGCCCGTCGGAGATACGCAGTATTTT.

Regarding this clonotype: This sequence may be a read error, since a much larger clone differs from it by one base. The chain carries TRBV6-2 or TRBV6-3 and TRBJ2-3; D gene ambiguous. From germline, CDR1 is MNHEY and CDR2 SVGEGT. The CDR3 is made up of 17 amino acids. This chain's CDR3 is CASGEGRPNPETDMQYF. The CDR3 DNA reads as TGTGCCAGCGGAGAAGGGCGCCCGAATCCAGAAACAGATATGCAGTATTTT.

In nucleotides, the CDR3 is TGTGCTAGTGGTTTGCGTCAGGGGGCTACAGATACGCAGTATTTT. Protein: CASGLRQGATDTQYF. The chain combines TRBV12-5 with TRBJ2-3; 8 nucleotides match TRBD1. V was clipped by 2 bases and J by 3 bases; unmatched bases: 4. This CDR3 contains 15 residues. Germline lookup yields CDR1 LGHNT and CDR2 FRNRAP.

This clonotype occurred a few times. The rearrangement links TRBV4-1 to TRBJ2-5; D uncertain. Trimming removed 1 base at V and 1 base at J, with 13 bases between. The CDR3 extends over 16 amino acids. The germline CDR1 and CDR2 sequences are MGHRA and YSYEKL. As DNA, the CDR3 is TGCGCCAGCAGCCAAGGGTTGATCGGCTTCCAAGAGACCCAGTACTTC. Encoded protein: CASSQGLIGFQETQYF.

A note on this clonotype: Compared with germline, one end of the junction differs, possibly owing to a read error. The chain combines TRBV6-5 with TRBJ1-1; perhaps TRBD1 as D (6 bases). The CDR3 is 14 amino acids. The germline gives CDR1 MNHEY, CDR2 SVGAGI. The CDR3 protein is CASRGDIASTEVFF. CDR3 in DNA: TGTGCCAGCAGGGGGGACATAGCGAGCACTGAAGTTTTCTTT.

A word on this clonotype: Sequence at one end of the junction differs from germline and may be a read error. This chain links TRBV29-1 with TRBJ1-1; 7 bases are a match to TRBD1. The length of the CDR3 is 15 residues. Germline CDR1 SQVTM, CDR2 ANQGSEA. CDR3 region: CSVAQGLPLNTETFF. The CDR3 DNA follows: TGCAGCGTTGCACAGGGGTTACCCCTTAACACTGAAACTTTCTTC.

The rearrangement links TRBV20-1 to TRBJ2-1; possible D gene TRBD2, 6 bases. The CDR3 extends over 15 amino acids. V was pared by 4 bases and J by 9 bases, with 22 bases between. Per the germline V gene, CDR1 is DFQATT and CDR2 is SNEGSKA (reference sequence). CDR3 loop: CSANPRTRTNIEQFF. CDR3 DNA: TGCAGTGCTAATCCTAGGACAAGGACTAACATTGAGCAGTTCTTC.

Concerning this clonotype itself: Germline and junction disagree at one end, which may indicate a read error. In DNA, the CDR3 is TGTGCCAGCAGCTTAGACCCGATCACAGATGCGCAGTATTTT. Translated, it gives CASSLDPITDAQYF. The rearrangement uses TRBV11-2 and TRBJ2-3; no firm D call. Per the germline V gene, CDR1 is SGHAT and CDR2 is FQNNGV. The CDR3 totals 14 residues.

About this clonotype itself: The junction departs from germline at one end; a sequencing error may be responsible. The chain joins TRBV4-3 to TRBJ1-5; the D is unclear. The CDR3 has 14 amino acids. Germline V lookup: CDR1 LGHNA, CDR2 YSLEER. CDR3 sequence reads: CASSQDPSNQSQHF. In nucleotides, the CDR3 is TGCGCCAGCAGCCAAGATCCCAGCAATCAGTCCCAGCATTTT.

Worth noting for this clonotype: This may come from a read error, since a much larger clone is one base off. V is TRBV20-1 and J is TRBJ1-2; TRBD1 matches 8 bases. The CDR3 is made up of 15 amino acids. Germline loops: CDR1 DFQATT, CDR2 SNEGSKA (reference sequence). The CDR3 protein is CSARPYRGSNYGCTF. The CDR3 nucleotides are TGCAGTGCTAGACCTTACAGGGGGTCGAACTATGGCTGCACCTTC.